The 27 T cell receptor beta chains given below trace back to one sample, sequenced in a study of blood T cell repertoires in COVID-19. The table came from immunoSEQ multiplex PCR; TCRdb's copy has only in-frame clones and leaves some out. The data hold a few hundred thousand clones, with 80% to 90% observed a single time. The specimen was peripheral blood. The receptors shown here come from a woman aged 50 to 65 with COVID-19, enrolled during active disease.

This rearrangement joins TRBV7-9 to TRBJ1-1; D unresolved. The V end lost 3 bases, the J end lost 0 bases, and 8 bases lay between the germline ends. Germline lookup yields CDR1 SEHNR and CDR2 FQNEAQ (reference sequence). This CDR3 is built from 14 residues. CDR3 sequence: CASSFGGMNTEAFF. CDR3 bases: TGTGCCAGCAGCTTCGGCGGAATGAACACTGAAGCTTTCTTT.

The rearrangement joins TRBV9 to TRBJ2-7, with D possibly TRBD1 on 7 matching bases. Per germline, CDR1 SGDLS and CDR2 YYNGEE. The CDR3 totals 16 residues. The V and J ends lost 4 bases and 2 bases respectively, with 19 bases between them. The CDR3 loop reads CASSTRQGWGAYEQYF. The CDR3 DNA reads TGTGCCAGCAGCACCCGACAGGGATGGGGGGCCTACGAGCAGTACTTC.

The gene calls are TRBV4-2 and TRBJ2-5; 9 nucleotides match TRBD2. With 6 bases clipped from V and 4 bases from J, the junction kept 15 bases outside the gene matches. This CDR3 region has 17 residues. Germline lookup yields CDR1 LGHNA and CDR2 YNFKEQ. The CDR3 DNA is TGTGCCAGCAGGTCTTTAGCGGGAGTCGGTTTGGGAGAGACCCAGTACTTC. Protein: CASRSLAGVGLGETQYF.

The chain recombines TRBV3-1 (or the pseudogene TRBV3-2) with TRBJ2-5; tentatively, D is TRBD1 (5 bases). Germline V gene sequence: CDR1 LGHDT, CDR2 YNNKEL (reference sequence). With 2 bases removed from V and 4 bases from J, the gap between germline ends came to 5 bases. The CDR3 runs to 12 residues. CDR3 protein: CASSQQGETQYF. The CDR3 nucleotides are TGTGCCAGCAGCCAACAGGGAGAGACCCAGTACTTC.

This chain connects TRBV27 to TRBJ1-2; tentatively, D is TRBD1 (5 bases). From germline, CDR1 is MNHEY and CDR2 SMNVEV (reference sequence). Trimming took off 0 bases at V and 4 bases at J, with 12 bases between the two ends. The CDR3 sequence is 15 residues long. This chain's CDR3 is CASSLSPGSAYGYTF. The CDR3 nucleotides are TGTGCCAGCAGTTTATCACCAGGGTCGGCCTATGGCTACACCTTC.

This sequence joins TRBV18 and TRBJ1-6; D unclear. The germline V and J ends were trimmed by 0 bases and 10 bases, with 16 bases remaining between them. The CDR3 extends over 16 amino acids. The V gene's germline CDR1 is KGHSH and CDR2 LQKENI. The CDR3 sequence is CASSPPEESIASPLHF. DNA for the CDR3: TGTGCCAGCTCACCACCGGAGGAAAGCATCGCCTCACCCCTCCACTTT.

The rearrangement links TRBV4-1 to TRBJ2-7, with 7 bases matching TRBD1. CDR3 length equals 14 residues. In germline, CDR1 is MGHRA, CDR2 YSYEKL. Germline trimming cut 4 bases from V and 1 base from J; bases unmatched to any gene: 4. The CDR3 DNA follows: TGCGCCAGCAGCCCACGGACAGGATCCTACGAGCAGTACTTC. Amino acids: CASSPRTGSYEQYF.

CDR3 residues: CASSSAWRNTGELFF. CDR3 nucleotide sequence: TGTGCCAGCAGTTCAGCATGGAGGAACACCGGGGAGCTGTTTTTT. This chain joins TRBV27 and TRBJ2-2; D uncertain. V shed 4 bases and J shed 1 base, with 10 bases lying between them. This CDR3 is 15 amino acids long. The germline CDR1 and CDR2 sequences are MNHEY and SMNVEV (reference sequence).

The V gene is TRBV5-1, the J gene TRBJ2-3; 9 nucleotides agree with TRBD1. The CDR3 is made up of 15 amino acids. The junction had 2 bases not matched to a gene; V was cut back by 3 bases and J by 0 bases. Germline V gene lookup returns CDR1 SGHRS and CDR2 YFSETQ. The DNA for the CDR3 is TGCGCCAGCAGCTCCGGACAGGGGAGCACAGATACGCAGTATTTT. Its translation is CASSSGQGSTDTQYF.

J is TRBJ1-1 and V is TRBV2; D unresolved. Trimming took 7 bases from V and 4 from J, leaving 16 bases between them. This CDR3 is 14 amino acids long. Germline V gives CDR1 SNHLY, CDR2 FYNNEI. CDR3 sequence reads: CASTEEAGSTEAFF. Here the CDR3 DNA reads TGTGCCAGCACCGAGGAGGCAGGATCCACTGAAGCTTTCTTT.

The chain combines TRBV24-1 with TRBJ1-5; no clear D. The length of the CDR3 is 13 residues. Germline assignment: CDR1 KGHDR and CDR2 SFDVKD. V gave up 10 bases and J gave up 3 bases, with 12 bases separating them. The CDR3 sequence: CATKTKINQPQHF. Here the CDR3 DNA reads TGTGCCACGAAGACAAAAATCAATCAGCCCCAGCATTTT.

This clone has more than one count but fewer than ten. The chain links TRBV12-5 to TRBJ2-5, with TRBD2 as a possible D gene (6 bases). This CDR3 region has 12 residues. Germline CDR1 reads LGHNT; CDR2 reads FRNRAP. V lost 4 bases and J lost 4, with 7 bases in between. CDR3 sequence reads: CASGWGGETQYF. The CDR3 DNA reads as TGTGCTAGTGGTTGGGGAGGAGAGACCCAGTACTTC.

The gene calls are TRBV24-1 and TRBJ2-1; TRBD1 agrees at 10 bases. Germline CDR1 KGHDR, CDR2 SFDVKD. This CDR3 spans 16 amino acids. V shed 4 bases, J shed 4 bases, and the junction held 6 bases outside the gene matches. CDR3 loop: CATSDRTGGGYNEQFF. In DNA, the CDR3 is TGTGCCACCAGTGACCGGACAGGGGGGGGGTACAATGAGCAGTTCTTC.

In DNA form, the CDR3 reads TGTGCCAGCAGTGAACCGGGACAAGCAAACTTCTATGGCTACACCTTC. Translating it yields CASSEPGQANFYGYTF. The rearrangement links TRBV2 to TRBJ1-2, with D perhaps matching TRBD1 (6 bases). The CDR3 runs 16 residues. Germline V lookup: CDR1 SNHLY, CDR2 FYNNEI. Deletions cut 2 bases from V and 4 bases from J, with 17 bases between.

The chain joins TRBV30 to TRBJ2-2; D unclear. The CDR3 spans 14 residues. The germline gives CDR1 GTSNPN, CDR2 SVGIG (reference sequence). Trimming cost V 1 base and J 2 bases, with 8 bases left between them. The CDR3 protein is CAWSGLLNTGELFF. In nucleotides, the CDR3 is TGTGCCTGGAGTGGACTTCTCAACACCGGGGAGCTGTTTTTT.

V gene TRBV9 combines with J gene TRBJ2-3, with 9 bases lining up with TRBD2. CDR1 is SGDLS and CDR2 is YYNGEE in the germline V gene. The CDR3 runs 16 residues. Losses at the gene ends were 3 bases for V and 2 bases for J; bases not matched to a gene: 7. The CDR3 loop is CASSASGGRATDTQYF. The DNA of the CDR3 is TGTGCCAGCAGCGCCAGCGGGGGGAGGGCCACAGATACGCAGTATTTT.

The chain recombines TRBV7-9 with TRBJ1-1; possible D gene TRBD1, 5 bases. CDR1 is SEHNR, CDR2 FQNEAQ, per germline (reference sequence). The CDR3 runs 13 residues. V lost 3 bases to trimming and J lost 3 bases, with 8 bases between them. The CDR3 loop is CASSFDRYTEAFF. CDR3 sequence (DNA): TGTGCCAGCAGCTTTGACAGATACACTGAAGCTTTCTTT.

This sequence joins TRBV20-1 and TRBJ1-2; D is perhaps TRBD1 (5 bases). The CDR3 is 15 amino acids. V was clipped by 3 bases and J by 8 bases, with 22 bases between them. Per germline, CDR1 DFQATT and CDR2 SNEGSKA (reference sequence). CDR3 sequence: CSASPTALSGGGYTF. The CDR3 nucleotides are TGCAGTGCTAGTCCCACCGCCCTATCGGGGGGAGGCTACACCTTC.

The V and J genes are TRBV30 and TRBJ1-2; 10 bases line up with TRBD1. From germline, CDR1 is GTSNPN and CDR2 SVGIG (reference sequence). V dropped 3 bases and J dropped 10; count of bases not matched to a gene: 8. The CDR3 has 13 amino acids. The CDR3 nucleotides are TGTGCCTGGAGGGGCGGGACAGGGGCCCACTACACCTTC. Translated: CAWRGGTGAHYTF. Full variable domain (rest looked up from reference TRBV30 and TRBJ1-2): SQTIHQWPATLVQPVGSPLSLECTVEGTSNPNLYWYRQAAGRGLQLLFYSVGIGQISSEVPQNLSASRPQDRQFILSSKKLLLSDSGFYLCAWRGGTGAHYTFGSGTRLTVV.

V is TRBV19 and J is TRBJ2-1; 13 nucleotides align to TRBD2. The CDR3 runs 19 residues. Losses at the gene ends were 3 bases for V and 0 bases for J; bases not matched to a gene: 8. Germline loops: CDR1 LNHDA, CDR2 SQIVND (reference sequence). The CDR3 reads CASSMGLAGTRSSYNEQFF. CDR3 nucleotides: TGTGCCAGTAGTATGGGACTAGCGGGGACCCGAAGCTCCTACAATGAGCAGTTCTTC.

The CDR3 protein is CASSYSGLAASYEQYF. The CDR3 DNA is TGTGCCAGCAGTTACTCCGGACTAGCGGCCTCCTACGAGCAGTACTTC. The V gene is TRBV6-5, the J gene TRBJ2-7; TRBD2 aligns across 10 bases. V was clipped by 0 bases and J by 0 bases; unmatched bases: 2. The length of the CDR3 is 16 residues. Germline CDR1 MNHEY, CDR2 SVGAGI.

The chain has TRBV4-1 and TRBJ1-4; perhaps TRBD1 as D (5 bases). This CDR3 is built from 15 residues. Germline V gives CDR1 MGHRA, CDR2 YSYEKL. The V and J ends lost 0 bases and 11 bases respectively, with 16 bases between them. The CDR3 DNA reads TGCGCCAGCAGCCAAGATGGGGACTTCCCGGGGAAACTGTTTTTT. The encoded protein is CASSQDGDFPGKLFF.

This chain joins TRBV6-6 and TRBJ1-5; D might be TRBD1 (6 bases). Germline V gene lookup returns CDR1 MNHNY and CDR2 SVGAGI (reference sequence). The CDR3 sequence is 12 residues long. Trimming pared 7 bases from V and 6 bases from J, leaving 10 bases between. The CDR3 DNA sequence: TGTGCCAGCAACAAACAGGGTCAGCCCCAGCATTTT. This translates into CASNKQGQPQHF.

The table lists this clone with a count of one. J is TRBJ1-5 and V is TRBV6-4; TRBD1 agrees at 10 bases. Losses at the gene ends were 2 bases for V and 5 bases for J; bases not matched to a gene: 3. CDR3 length equals 15 residues. CDR1 is MRHNA and CDR2 is SNTAGT in the germline V gene. The CDR3 DNA sequence: TGTGCCAGCAGTGACCGTGGACAGGGGGATCAGCCCCAGCATTTT. Protein: CASSDRGQGDQPQHF.

In this sample, this clone turned up a few times. V and J are TRBV19 and TRBJ1-5; 9 bases align to TRBD1. Germline lookup yields CDR1 LNHDA and CDR2 SQIVND (reference sequence). Trimming cost V 4 bases and J 5 bases; bases outside gene matches: 9. This CDR3 region has 16 residues. The CDR3 region has the DNA TGTGCCAGTAGTAGTTTGAGGGACAGGGAATATCAGCCCCAGCATTTT. Its protein product is CASSSLRDREYQPQHF.

This clone was observed a few times. The chain employs TRBV5-6 and TRBJ1-6; 9 positions match TRBD1. Germline V lookup: CDR1 SGHDT, CDR2 YYEEEE. The CDR3 length is 15 residues. V trimming: 4 bases; J trimming: 9 bases; junction bases outside the gene matches: 8. This CDR3 is CASSPQGARRSPLHF. DNA for the CDR3: TGTGCCAGCAGCCCACAGGGGGCGCGACGTTCACCCCTCCACTTT. Supplemented by reference TRBV5-6 and TRBJ1-6, the full variable domain reads DAGVTQSPTHLIKTRGQQVTLRCSPKSGHDTVSWYQQALGQGPQFIFQYYEEEERQRGNFPDRFSGHQFPNYSSELNVNALLLGDSALYLCASSPQGARRSPLHFGNGTRLTVT.

This clone was counted a few times. This chain connects TRBV9 to TRBJ1-2, with 9 bases lining up with TRBD1. Germline assignment: CDR1 SGDLS and CDR2 YYNGEE. This CDR3 region has 16 residues. V shed 3 bases and J 4 bases; nucleotides not matched to a gene: 10. CDR3 sequence reads: CASSAAGTGQGYGYTF. The CDR3 DNA reads as TGTGCCAGCAGCGCCGCCGGGACAGGGCAGGGCTATGGCTACACCTTC.